This TCR beta chain was captured by sequencing in a study of CD8+CD57+ T cells in acquired aplastic anemia. Overall study findings and caveats: Patients and controls shared twenty-nine CD8+ CDR3 sequences. Statistical testing detected no significant gap in CD8+ Simpson's diversity between patients and controls.

Many counts were recorded for this clonotype. Its antigen is still unknown. CDR3 and TCR beta VDJ profiling relied on genomic DNA as the template. TCRdb re-derived calls from the reads in MiXCR, one entry per CDR3 protein. Counted here are about 180,000 distinct CDR3 sequences, less than 65% occurring once; the ten biggest clones make up about 42%. CDR1 WNHNN and CDR2 SYGVQD come from the germline V gene (reference sequence). V was clipped by 3 bases and J by 6 bases, with 9 bases between them. The CDR3 sequence is 13 residues long. All sequencing subjects had displayed CD8+CD57+ cell expansion on flow cytometry.

The chain recombines TRBV10-1 with TRBJ2-1, with a weak D call TRBD2 (5 bases). This TCR was sampled from a human donor with aplastic anemia. Material: sorted CD4+, CD8+, or CD8+CD57+ T cells (not recorded which) from PBMCs. CDR3 sequence: CASSDSGTNEQFF. CDR3 bases: TGCGCCAGCAGTGATTCGGGAACCAATGAGCAGTTCTTC.